What follows are 24 T cell receptor beta chains derived from one specimen sequenced in a study of blood T cells in healthy people across ages. The second PCR ran roughly 6 to 11 cycles with a sample-barcoded 5' primer and J-beta primers. MiXCR, applied by TCRdb to the 5' RACE reads, yields one record per CDR3 protein. This table holds roughly 800,000 distinct CDR3 sequences, nearly 60% found once. The sample consisted of blood. The receptors here all came from a man aged 25 to 40 in good health.

The V and J genes are TRBV7-3 and TRBJ2-3, with D maybe TRBD2 (7 bases). The CDR3 is made up of 15 amino acids. CDR1 SGHTA and CDR2 FQGTGA come from the germline V gene. V lost 5 bases to trimming and J lost 4 bases, with 16 bases between them. The CDR3 DNA reads as TGTGCCAGCAGCCCTGACGGGGGGCGAGCAGATACGCAGTATTTT. Translated: CASSPDGGRADTQYF. Combining the CDR3 with reference TRBV7-3 and TRBJ2-3 gives the whole variable domain GAGVSQTPSNKVTEKGKYVELRCDPISGHTALYWYRQSLGQGPEFLIYFQGTGAADDSGLPNDRFFAVRPEGSVSTLKIQRTERGDSAVYLCASSPDGGRADTQYFGPGTRLTVL.

This clonotype was observed once. The chain recombines TRBV2 with TRBJ2-1; TRBD2 aligns across 8 bases. Germline V CDR1 and CDR2: SNHLY, FYNNEI. The V and J ends lost 11 bases and 8 bases, in that order; junction bases with no gene match: 5. CDR3 length equals 11 residues. The CDR3 DNA sequence: TGTGCCGGGGGACTAGTGGATGAGCAGTTCTTC. Translating it yields CAGGLVDEQFF.

The V and J genes are TRBV7-2 and TRBJ2-3; D may correspond to TRBD1 or TRBD2 (6 bases each). V was cut by 5 bases and J by 1 base, with 13 bases left in between. Germline V gene sequence: CDR1 SGHTA, CDR2 FQGNSA. The CDR3 runs 15 residues. CDR3 nucleotide sequence: TGTGCCAGCAGCCGTAAGGGGGGTCGCACAGATACGCAGTATTTT. As protein: CASSRKGGRTDTQYF.

The chain is built from TRBV11-3 and TRBJ2-1, with D maybe TRBD2 (6 bases). Germline CDR1 SGHNT, CDR2 YENEEA. The CDR3 loop spans 20 amino acids. The V end lost 4 bases, the J end lost 3 bases, and 28 bases lay between the germline ends. This CDR3 is CASSSGGYGFDSSVYNEQFF. In DNA, the CDR3 is TGTGCCAGCAGCTCCGGAGGGTATGGATTCGACTCCTCCGTCTACAATGAGCAGTTCTTC. The whole variable domain, filled in from reference TRBV11-3 and TRBJ2-1, reads EAGVVQSPRYKIIEKKQPVAFWCNPISGHNTLYWYLQNLGQGPELLIRYENEEAVDDSQLPKDRFSAERLKGVDSTLKIQPAELGDSAVYLCASSSGGYGFDSSVYNEQFFGPGTRLTVL.

This chain joins TRBV5-1 and TRBJ2-3, with D possibly called TRBD1 or TRBD2 (6 bases each). Trimming took 1 base from V and 2 from J, leaving 20 bases between them. The CDR3 is 18 amino acids. CDR1 is SGHRS, CDR2 YFSETQ, per germline. CDR3 region: CASSLRPEVRGDTDTQYF. CDR3 DNA: TGCGCCAGCAGCTTGCGCCCGGAAGTGAGGGGGGACACAGATACGCAGTATTTT. The variable domain in full, with the rest retrieved from reference TRBV5-1 and TRBJ2-3, is KAGVTQTPRYLIKTRGQQVTLSCSPISGHRSVSWYQQTPGQGLQFLFEYFSETQRNKGNFPGRFSGRQFSNSRSEMNVSTLELGDSALYLCASSLRPEVRGDTDTQYFGPGTRLTVL.

The rearrangement joins TRBV10-3 to TRBJ2-7, with TRBD1 identical over 9 bases. This CDR3 region has 14 residues. V gave up 3 bases and J gave up 7 bases; unmatched junction bases: 7. Germline V gives CDR1 ENHRY, CDR2 SYGVKD. This CDR3 is CAISDSGQGMEQYF. In DNA form, the CDR3 reads TGTGCCATCAGTGATTCTGGACAGGGGATGGAGCAGTACTTC.

This CDR3 reads CASRAEGSGANVLTF. The CDR3 nucleotides are TGTGCCAGTCGGGCCGAGGGCTCTGGGGCCAACGTCCTGACTTTC. J is TRBJ2-6 and V is TRBV19, with D perhaps matching TRBD2 (5 bases). Germline-derived CDR1 and CDR2 are LNHDA and SQIVND (reference sequence). The CDR3 length is 15 residues. V was cut by 8 bases and J by 0 bases, with 11 bases left in between.

This clonotype was counted a few times. The gene calls are TRBV7-2 and TRBJ2-3, with 7 bases fitting TRBD1. The germline gives CDR1 SGHTA, CDR2 FQGNSA. The CDR3 runs 14 residues. With V trimmed by 10 bases and J by 7 bases, 14 bases remained unmatched. The chain's CDR3 is CATTMTGRRNTQYF. CDR3 coding DNA: TGTGCCACCACAATGACAGGGCGTAGAAATACGCAGTATTTT.

The chain uses TRBV7-9 and TRBJ2-3, with D perhaps TRBD2 (7 bases). The length of the CDR3 is 13 residues. The ends were cut back, 5 bases at V and 8 bases at J, with 14 bases in the middle. The germline gives CDR1 SEHNR, CDR2 FQNEAQ (reference sequence). CDR3 loop: CASSPLGGLTQYF. CDR3 sequence (DNA): TGTGCCAGCAGCCCACTCGGGGGGCTTACGCAGTATTTT.

This chain links TRBV20-1 with TRBJ1-5; tentatively, D is TRBD1 (5 bases). Trimming took 0 bases from V and 2 from J, leaving 17 bases between them. The CDR3 sequence is 17 residues long. Per the germline V gene, CDR1 is DFQATT and CDR2 is SNEGSKA (reference sequence). The CDR3 spells CSARDASAGGGNQPQHF. CDR3 nucleotides: TGCAGTGCTAGAGATGCATCGGCAGGAGGGGGCAATCAGCCCCAGCATTTT.

The chain combines TRBV5-1 with TRBJ2-7; no clear D. V was shortened by 0 bases and J by 4 bases, with 14 bases between the two germline ends. Germline V gives CDR1 SGHRS, CDR2 YFSETQ. There are 15 residues in the CDR3. CDR3 nucleotides: TGCGCCAGCAGCTTGGTGTTTGACTTCCCTTACGAGCAGTACTTC. Amino acid sequence: CASSLVFDFPYEQYF.

The V gene is TRBV7-8, the J gene TRBJ2-1; possible D gene TRBD2, 6 bases. The CDR3 contains 17 residues. The germline V gene has CDR1 SGHVS and CDR2 FQNEAQ. The V gene lost 3 bases and the J gene lost 10 bases, with 25 bases spanning the gap. This chain's CDR3 is CASSFFGFGGAEGEQFF. DNA of the CDR3: TGTGCCAGCAGCTTTTTTGGGTTTGGAGGGGCGGAGGGAGAGCAGTTCTTC. Full variable domain (rest looked up from reference TRBV7-8 and TRBJ2-1): GAGVSQSPRYKVAKRGQDVALRCDPISGHVSLFWYQQALGQGPEFLTYFQNEAQLDKSGLPSDRFFAERPEGSVSTLKIQRTQQEDSAVYLCASSFFGFGGAEGEQFFGPGTRLTVL.

The chain has TRBV4-3 and TRBJ2-3, with D possibly TRBD1 on 6 matching bases. Germline V gene lookup returns CDR1 LGHNA and CDR2 YSLEER. This CDR3 region has 15 residues. The V end lost 4 bases, the J end lost 2 bases, and 13 bases lay between the germline ends. The DNA of the CDR3 is TGCGCCAGCAGCCGAGACAGGACTTACACAGATACGCAGTATTTT. Protein: CASSRDRTYTDTQYF.

The J gene is TRBJ2-5, the V gene TRBV7-9, with D uncertain. V gave up 1 base and J gave up 1 base, with 10 bases separating them. Germline CDR1 reads SEHNR; CDR2 reads FQNEAQ (reference sequence). The CDR3 spans 15 residues. The CDR3 spells CASSLVGTAQETQYF. For the CDR3, the DNA is TGTGCCAGCAGCTTAGTAGGTACGGCCCAAGAGACCCAGTACTTC.

The chain combines TRBV15 with TRBJ2-6, with D possibly matching TRBD2 (5 bases). CDR3 length: 17 residues. Trimming shortened V by 5 bases and J by 0 bases, and 14 bases separated the two germline ends. Per the germline V gene, CDR1 is LNHNV and CDR2 is YYDKDF (reference sequence). The CDR3 region has the DNA TGTGCCACCAGCCCCGATGGAGGCACCTCTGGGGCCAACGTCCTGACTTTC. Translation gives CATSPDGGTSGANVLTF.

V gene TRBV7-2 combines with J gene TRBJ2-1, with D hard to call. The CDR3 has 13 amino acids. The germline gives CDR1 SGHTA, CDR2 FQGNSA. The V and J ends lost 4 bases and 7 bases respectively, with 11 bases between them. CDR3 in amino acids: CASSSEPTNEQFF. CDR3 sequence (DNA): TGTGCCAGCAGCTCAGAACCAACGAATGAGCAGTTCTTC.

V gene TRBV18 combines with J gene TRBJ2-5, with TRBD1 matching 7 bases. CDR1 and CDR2 from the germline V gene are KGHSH and LQKENI. Germline trimming cut 2 bases from V and 7 bases from J; bases unmatched to any gene: 13. The CDR3 spans 16 residues. The DNA for the CDR3 is TGTGCCAGCTCACCAAGGGGACAGTCAAGAGTCGGGACCCAGTACTTC. As protein: CASSPRGQSRVGTQYF.

The chain employs TRBV20-1 and TRBJ2-1, with unresolved D. V shed 2 bases and J shed 13 bases, with 18 bases lying between them. Germline V CDR1 and CDR2: DFQATT, SNEGSKA (reference sequence). CDR3 size: 13 residues. CDR3 protein: CSARSNYAETQFF. The CDR3 bases are TGCAGTGCTAGAAGTAATTACGCTGAGACCCAGTTCTTC.

The chain links TRBV12-5 to TRBJ2-3; TRBD1 is a possible D gene (5 bases). Trimming removed 4 bases at V and 1 base at J, with 15 bases between. Looked up from germline, CDR1 is LGHNT and CDR2 is FRNRAP. This CDR3 contains 16 residues. The CDR3 DNA is TGTGCTAGTGGTTCAGCACGGACACCGTGCACAGATACGCAGTATTTT. The encoded protein is CASGSARTPCTDTQYF.

V gene TRBV7-2 combines with J gene TRBJ2-7; 7 bases line up with TRBD1. Germline V CDR1 and CDR2: SGHTA, FQGNSA. Losses at the gene ends were 4 bases for V and 2 bases for J; bases not matched to a gene: 11. This CDR3 has 16 amino acids. The CDR3 spells CASSSSLGQNTYEQYF. In DNA, the CDR3 is TGTGCCAGCAGCTCATCGCTGGGACAGAATACCTACGAGCAGTACTTC. The full variable domain, completed using reference TRBV7-2 and TRBJ2-7, is GAGVSQSPSNKVTEKGKDVELRCDPISGHTALYWYRQSLGQGLEFLIYFQGNSAPDKSGLPSDRFSAERTGGSVSTLTIQRTQQEDSAVYLCASSSSLGQNTYEQYFGPGTRLTVT.

J is TRBJ2-7 and V is TRBV2; weak D call: TRBD1 (6 bases). The CDR3 covers 14 residues. V was cut by 6 bases and J by 6 bases, with 18 bases left in between. CDR1 and CDR2 (germline): SNHLY, FYNNEI. CDR3 region: CASRGLQGWAEQYF. CDR3 bases: TGTGCCAGCAGGGGATTACAGGGTTGGGCCGAGCAGTACTTC. Filled out from reference TRBV2 and TRBJ2-7, the complete variable domain reads EPEVTQTPSHQVTQMGQEVILRCVPISNHLYFYWYRQILGQKVEFLVSFYNNEISEKSEIFDDQFSVERPDGSNFTLKIRSTKLEDSAMYFCASRGLQGWAEQYFGPGTRLTVT.

The rearrangement uses TRBV6-2 or TRBV6-3 and TRBJ2-1; TRBD2 aligns across 10 bases. The end of the DNA aligns better with TRBJ2-7, so the J call may be wrong. The CDR3 has 17 residues. The V gene's germline CDR1 is MNHEY and CDR2 SVGEGT. The CDR3 DNA is TGTGCCAGCAGTTTCGACCGAGCGGGGGGGCCTCGCGATGAGCAGTACTTC. Residues: CASSFDRAGGPRDEQYF.

The V call is TRBV5-1, the J call TRBJ2-3; 7 bases are a match to TRBD1. Germline-derived CDR1 and CDR2 are SGHRS and YFSETQ. The CDR3 sequence is 16 residues long. V shed 0 bases, J shed 0 bases, and the junction held 4 bases outside the gene matches. The CDR3 spells CASSLVRGQSTDTQYF. In nucleotides, the CDR3 is TGCGCCAGCAGCTTGGTTCGGGGACAGAGCACAGATACGCAGTATTTT.

The CDR3 loop reads CASSLVQSWARGYTF. The CDR3 DNA follows: TGTGCCAGCAGCTTAGTACAGAGTTGGGCGCGCGGCTACACCTTC. V gene TRBV7-9 combines with J gene TRBJ1-2; D ambiguous. Germline loops: CDR1 SEHNR, CDR2 FQNEAQ (reference sequence). Deletions cut 1 base from V and 8 bases from J, with 17 bases between. The CDR3 has 15 amino acids.